The 26 T cell receptor beta chains listed next were all sequenced from one sample in a study of T cell repertoires in cytomegalovirus infection. For these TCRs, the target antigens are not known. TCRdb re-derived calls from the reads in MiXCR, one entry per CDR3 protein. The table includes 700,000 to 850,000 distinct CDR3 sequences, approximately 32% detected once. Source: cultured CD8+ T cells from PBMCs, taken from culture after CMV antigen stimulation. All receptors come from a human donor in good health (CMV status not recorded). Some clones in this sample may be carry-over from other donors' samples.

The V and J genes are TRBV4-3 and TRBJ2-1; 11 positions agree with TRBD2. With V trimmed by 4 bases and J by 0 bases, 8 bases remained unmatched. CDR1 LGHNA and CDR2 YSLEER come from the germline V gene. The CDR3 is made up of 18 amino acids. The CDR3 loop reads CASSPVAGGLSSYNEQFF. In DNA, the CDR3 is TGCGCCAGCAGCCCCGTAGCGGGGGGGCTTAGCTCCTACAATGAGCAGTTCTTC.

The V call is TRBV20-1, the J call TRBJ2-1; TRBD2 aligns across 7 bases. Trimming removed 0 bases from V and 3 bases from J; junction bases left unmatched: 5. In germline, CDR1 is DFQATT, CDR2 SNEGSKA (reference sequence). This CDR3 comprises 15 residues. The CDR3 region has the DNA TGCAGTGCTAGAGATGAGCGGGGTAGCTACAATGAGCAGTTCTTC. Amino acid sequence: CSARDERGSYNEQFF.

This clonotype was seen at least ten times. The chain has TRBV7-9 and TRBJ2-2, with 9 nucleotides matching TRBD2. The CDR3 loop spans 17 amino acids. The V and J ends lost 3 bases and 2 bases, in that order; junction bases with no gene match: 7. CDR1 is SEHNR, CDR2 FQNEAQ, per germline (reference sequence). The CDR3 sequence is CASSLGIAGANTGELFF. The CDR3 DNA is TGTGCCAGCAGCTTGGGTATAGCGGGGGCCAACACCGGGGAGCTGTTTTTT.

Worth noting for this clonotype: One end of the junction does not line up with germline, which may come from a read error. This chain joins TRBV5-4 and TRBJ2-1; perhaps D is TRBD1 or TRBD2 (6 bases each). The CDR3 consists of 16 residues. From germline, CDR1 is SGHNT and CDR2 YYREEE (reference sequence). The CDR3 spells CASSLGGSRGDNEQFF. Here the CDR3 DNA reads TGTGCGAGCAGCTTAGGGGGAAGTAGGGGGGACAATGAGCAGTTCTTC.

This clonotype was found a few times. This chain connects TRBV5-6 to TRBJ1-2; D is ambiguous. The germline V gene has CDR1 SGHDT and CDR2 YYEEEE. V lost 0 bases, J lost 6 bases, and 15 bases lay in between. CDR3 length: 15 residues. This CDR3 reads CASSLGTSHWNGYTF. The CDR3 DNA reads TGTGCCAGCAGCTTGGGCACCAGTCACTGGAATGGCTACACCTTC.

This chain links TRBV20-1 with TRBJ2-3; TRBD2 agrees at 8 bases. This CDR3 is built from 15 residues. The trim removed 3 bases at V and 2 bases at J, leaving 7 bases unmatched. Germline V lookup: CDR1 DFQATT, CDR2 SNEGSKA (reference sequence). The CDR3 region is CSASGAGELTDTQYF. Here the CDR3 DNA reads TGCAGTGCTAGTGGAGCGGGGGAACTCACAGATACGCAGTATTTT.

The V and J genes are TRBV27 and TRBJ2-1; 9 bases fit TRBD1. From germline, CDR1 is MNHEY and CDR2 SMNVEV (reference sequence). The CDR3 has 14 residues. V was clipped by 2 bases and J by 15 bases; unmatched bases: 11. This CDR3 is CASSLGVPGTGLFF. The CDR3 DNA reads as TGTGCCAGCAGTTTAGGGGTCCCCGGGACAGGGCTGTTCTTC.

The chain recombines TRBV7-9 with TRBJ2-2, with D uncertain. This CDR3 has 13 residues. The V end lost 5 bases, the J end lost 3 bases, and 7 bases lay between the germline ends. Germline loops: CDR1 SEHNR, CDR2 FQNEAQ (reference sequence). CDR3 bases: TGTGCCAGCAGCCACTCCTACACCGGGGAGCTGTTTTTT. It translates to CASSHSYTGELFF.

The table lists this clonotype with a few counts. This sequence joins TRBV19 and TRBJ2-1; 11 bases are a match to TRBD2. This CDR3 has 17 residues. Looked up from germline, CDR1 is LNHDA and CDR2 is SQIVND (reference sequence). J lost 3 bases, V lost 4 bases, and 8 bases had no gene match. The chain's CDR3 is CASSRNSGGALYNEQFF. CDR3 bases: TGTGCCAGTAGTAGAAATAGCGGGGGGGCACTCTACAATGAGCAGTTCTTC.

This clonotype has only a few counts. The chain combines TRBV7-9 with TRBJ1-1; TRBD1 aligns across 9 bases. The germline V gene has CDR1 SEHNR and CDR2 FQNEAQ (reference sequence). This CDR3 contains 13 residues. The junction had 3 bases not matched to a gene; V was cut back by 7 bases and J by 3 bases. The CDR3 loop reads CASTRDRDTEAFF. CDR3 in DNA: TGTGCCAGCACCCGGGACAGGGACACTGAAGCTTTCTTT.

This clonotype occurred a few times. This sequence joins TRBV5-6 and TRBJ2-5; 10 bases map to TRBD1. The V gene's germline CDR1 is SGHDT and CDR2 YYEEEE. This CDR3 comprises 16 residues. Trimming removed 3 bases from V and 4 bases from J; junction bases left unmatched: 9. CDR3 sequence: CASSSGDRGIPETQYF. In DNA form, the CDR3 reads TGTGCCAGCAGCTCAGGGGACAGGGGAATTCCAGAGACCCAGTACTTC. Full variable domain (outside the CDR3, taken from reference TRBV5-6 and TRBJ2-5): DAGVTQSPTHLIKTRGQQVTLRCSPKSGHDTVSWYQQALGQGPQFIFQYYEEEERQRGNFPDRFSGHQFPNYSSELNVNALLLGDSALYLCASSSGDRGIPETQYFGPGTRLLVL.

J is TRBJ1-5 and V is TRBV24-1, with no clear D. This CDR3 region has 16 residues. CDR1 KGHDR and CDR2 SFDVKD come from the germline V gene. Trimming pared 0 bases from V and 2 bases from J, leaving 10 bases between. The CDR3 loop reads CATSDLRSSGNQPQHF. Written as DNA, the CDR3 is TGTGCCACCAGTGATTTGCGGAGTAGCGGCAATCAGCCCCAGCATTTT.

This clonotype was detected only a few times. The chain is built from TRBV19 and TRBJ2-1; D unclear. The CDR3 is made up of 16 amino acids. Germline values: CDR1 LNHDA, CDR2 SQIVND (reference sequence). V was cut by 3 bases and J by 3 bases, with 15 bases left in between. The DNA for the CDR3 is TGTGCCAGTAGTATCCAGTACTGGGGTAACTACAATGAGCAGTTCTTC. This sequence encodes CASSIQYWGNYNEQFF.

This clonotype was observed a few times. This chain links TRBV7-7 with TRBJ2-7, with TRBD1 matching over 8 bases. CDR1 is SSHAT, CDR2 FNYEAQ, per germline (reference sequence). This CDR3 has 19 residues. CDR3: CASSSSGGQVSLFTYEQYV. The CDR3 DNA follows: TGTGCTAGCAGCTCCTCCGGGGGACAGGTTTCTTTATTCACCTACGAGCAGTACGTC.

This clonotype has more than one count but fewer than ten. CDR3 DNA: TGTGCCAGCAGTGAGAGAACGGCAAGCTCCTACAATGAGCAGTTCTTC. Translating it yields CASSERTASSYNEQFF. The V gene is TRBV2, the J gene TRBJ2-1, with D hard to call. V was trimmed by 3 bases and J by 0 bases, leaving 12 bases between them. The germline V gene has CDR1 SNHLY and CDR2 FYNNEI. The CDR3 spans 16 residues.

The chain employs TRBV12-3 or TRBV12-4 and TRBJ2-3, with TRBD1 matching 8 bases. This CDR3 is built from 17 residues. Trimming cost V 7 bases and J 3 bases; bases outside gene matches: 15. Here the CDR3 reads CASTPREGQGWTDTQYF. In DNA form, the CDR3 reads TGTGCCAGCACTCCCAGGGAAGGACAGGGCTGGACAGATACGCAGTATTTT.

Comment on this clonotype: A much larger clone lies a single base off, so this may be a read error. This chain connects TRBV4-1 to TRBJ1-5; D remains unclear. Trimming removed 0 bases at V and 2 bases at J, with 2 bases between. Germline V gene lookup returns CDR1 MGHRA and CDR2 YSYEKL. This CDR3 spans 13 amino acids. The CDR3 spells CASSQDGNQPQHF. As DNA, the CDR3 is TGCGCCAGCAGCCAAGATGGCAATCAGCCCCAGCATTTT.

This clonotype turned up a few times. The DNA of the CDR3 is TGTGCCAGCAGCCAAGGATACAGGGCGACTGGAAACACCATATATTTT. Amino acid sequence: CASSQGYRATGNTIYF. The chain couples TRBV14 to TRBJ1-3; D might be TRBD1 (6 bases). In germline, CDR1 is SGHDN, CDR2 FVKESK. The V gene lost 1 base and the J gene lost 2 bases, with 12 bases spanning the gap. The CDR3 has 16 amino acids.

The chain is built from TRBV24-1 and TRBJ2-1; TRBD2 might be the D (7 bases). CDR1 is KGHDR, CDR2 SFDVKD, per germline. Trimming shortened V by 5 bases and J by 10 bases, and 14 bases separated the two germline ends. The CDR3 totals 13 residues. The CDR3 DNA reads TGTGCCACCAGTGCCTGGGGGGGGCAGGAGCAGTTCTTC. It is translated as CATSAWGGQEQFF.

This clonotype came up a few times. This chain uses TRBV7-9 with TRBJ1-2; D not certain. Trimming left V 2 bases short and J 8 bases short, with 18 bases between. CDR1 and CDR2 (germline): SEHNR, FQNEAQ (reference sequence). This CDR3 region has 15 residues. Here the CDR3 DNA reads TGTGCCAGCAGCTTAAAGGAACTCCTCGCTTCGGGCTACACCTTC. It yields the protein CASSLKELLASGYTF.

The chain employs TRBV19 and TRBJ1-1, with D uncertain. The CDR3 runs 15 residues. Germline V CDR1 and CDR2: LNHDA, SQIVND (reference sequence). V was clipped by 1 base and J by 2 bases, with 11 bases between them. This chain's CDR3 is CASSIVPKTNTEAFF. Written as DNA, the CDR3 is TGTGCCAGTAGTATAGTTCCCAAAACAAACACTGAAGCTTTCTTT.

Only a few counts were recorded for this clonotype. This chain links TRBV6-6 with TRBJ1-5; 10 positions match TRBD1. The CDR3 runs 15 residues. V lost 7 bases to trimming and J lost 6 bases; unmatched junction nucleotides: 9. Looked up from germline, CDR1 is MNHNY and CDR2 is SVGAGI (reference sequence). CDR3 in amino acids: CASTRDRGLGQPQHF. CDR3 DNA sequence: TGTGCCAGCACCCGGGACAGGGGTTTAGGTCAGCCCCAGCATTTT.

V and J are TRBV5-1 and TRBJ1-1; possibly TRBD1 for D (5 bases). Germline assignment: CDR1 SGHRS and CDR2 YFSETQ. CDR3 size: 15 residues. V gave up 4 bases and J gave up 0 bases, with 13 bases separating them. For the CDR3, the DNA is TGCGCCAGCAGCCGATACGGACACATGAACACTGAAGCTTTCTTT. Translating it yields CASSRYGHMNTEAFF.

V usage is TRBV6-6 and J usage is TRBJ1-6; D remains unclear. The CDR3 sequence is 16 residues long. V was trimmed by 0 bases and J by 0 bases, leaving 6 bases between them. Looked up from germline, CDR1 is MNHNY and CDR2 is SVGAGI (reference sequence). CDR3 sequence: CASSYSQSSYNSPLHF. CDR3 coding DNA: TGTGCCAGCAGTTACTCGCAGAGCTCCTATAATTCACCCCTCCACTTT.

The CDR3 protein is CASDHRPTDMNTEAFF. In DNA form, the CDR3 reads TGTGCCAGTGACCACCGACCGACAGACATGAACACTGAAGCTTTCTTT. The chain links TRBV19 to TRBJ1-1, with D possibly matching TRBD1 (5 bases). CDR3 length: 16 residues. The ends were cut back, 8 bases at V and 0 bases at J, with 19 bases in the middle. Germline V gives CDR1 LNHDA, CDR2 SQIVND (reference sequence). The full variable domain, in which reference TRBV19 and TRBJ1-1 provide the parts outside the CDR3, is DGGITQSPKYLFRKEGQNVTLSCEQNLNHDAMYWYRQDPGQGLRLIYYSQIVNDFQKGDIAEGYSVSREKKESFPLTVTSAQKNPTAFYLCASDHRPTDMNTEAFFGQGTRLTVV.

This clonotype was recorded many times. The rearrangement uses TRBV7-9 and TRBJ1-6, with D tentatively TRBD1 (5 bases). The length of the CDR3 is 15 residues. Germline CDR1 reads SEHNR; CDR2 reads FQNEAQ (reference sequence). V dropped 5 bases and J dropped 6 bases, with 14 bases sitting between them. As DNA, the CDR3 is TGTGCCAGCAGCCCAAGACAGAAGACTAATTCACCCCTCCACTTT. Translated, it gives CASSPRQKTNSPLHF.